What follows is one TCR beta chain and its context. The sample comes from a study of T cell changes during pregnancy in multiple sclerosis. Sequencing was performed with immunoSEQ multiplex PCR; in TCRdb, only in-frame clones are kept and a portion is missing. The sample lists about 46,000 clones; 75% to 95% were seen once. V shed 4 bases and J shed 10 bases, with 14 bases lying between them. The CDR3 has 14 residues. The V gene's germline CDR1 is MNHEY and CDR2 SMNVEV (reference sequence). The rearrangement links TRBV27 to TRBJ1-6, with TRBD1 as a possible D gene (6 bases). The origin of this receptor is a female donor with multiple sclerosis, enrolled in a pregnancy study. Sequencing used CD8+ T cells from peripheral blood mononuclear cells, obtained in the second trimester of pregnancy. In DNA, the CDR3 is TGTGCCAGCAGTTCGGCGGCAGGGGAATCACCCCTCCACTTT. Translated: CASSSAAGESPLHF.